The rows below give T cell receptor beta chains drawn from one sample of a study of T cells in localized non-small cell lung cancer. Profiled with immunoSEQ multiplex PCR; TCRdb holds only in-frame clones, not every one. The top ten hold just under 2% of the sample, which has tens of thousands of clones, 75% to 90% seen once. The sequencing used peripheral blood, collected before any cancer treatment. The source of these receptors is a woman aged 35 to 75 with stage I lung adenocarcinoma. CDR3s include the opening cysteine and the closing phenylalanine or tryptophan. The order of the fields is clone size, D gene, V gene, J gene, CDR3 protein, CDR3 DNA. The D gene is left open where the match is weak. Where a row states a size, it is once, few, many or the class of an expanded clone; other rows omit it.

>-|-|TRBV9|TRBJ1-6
CASTAGEVNSPLHF
TGTGCCAGCACGGCAGGGGAGGTGAATTCACCCCTCCACTTT
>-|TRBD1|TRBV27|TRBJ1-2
CASSSVRTGYGYTF
TGTGCCAGCAGTTCCGTTCGGACAGGCTATGGCTACACCTTC
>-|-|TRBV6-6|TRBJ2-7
CASAVHPDYEQYF
TGTGCCAGCGCCGTCCATCCCGACTACGAGCAGTACTTC
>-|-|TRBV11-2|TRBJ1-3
CASSFSVRGGNTIYF
TGTGCCAGCAGCTTCTCGGTCAGAGGAGGAAACACCATATATTTT
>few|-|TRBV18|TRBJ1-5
CASSQQGPAEGQPQHF
TGTGCCAGCTCACAGCAGGGGCCCGCGGAGGGACAGCCCCAGCATTTT
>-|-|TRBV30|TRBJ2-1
CAWSLGGDNEQFF
TGTGCCTGGAGTCTTGGAGGGGACAATGAGCAGTTCTTC
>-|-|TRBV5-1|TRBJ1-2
CASSLGDGRYGYTF
TGCGCCAGCAGCTTGGGGGACGGACGATATGGCTACACCTTC
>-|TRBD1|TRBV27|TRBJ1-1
CASSLLSGGEAFF
TGTGCCAGCAGTCTCCTATCAGGGGGTGAAGCTTTCTTT
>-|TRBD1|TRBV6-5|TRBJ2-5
CASSYGPGGFQETQYF
TGTGCCAGCAGTTACGGGCCAGGGGGTTTCCAAGAGACCCAGTACTTC
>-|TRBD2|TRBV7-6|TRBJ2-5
CASSLWEGETQYF
TGTGCCAGCAGCTTATGGGAGGGAGAGACCCAGTACTTC
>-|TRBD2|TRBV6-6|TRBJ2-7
CASSSPGGGDPYEQYF
TGTGCCAGCAGTTCCCCCGGGGGGGGAGACCCATACGAGCAGTACTTC
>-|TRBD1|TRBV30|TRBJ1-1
CAWSDRGDTEAFF
TGTGCCTGGAGTGACAGGGGGGATACTGAAGCTTTCTTT
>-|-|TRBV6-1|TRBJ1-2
CASSERVSYGYTF
TGTGCCAGCAGTGAAAGAGTTTCTTATGGCTACACCTTC
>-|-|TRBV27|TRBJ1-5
CASSLSGRFNQPQHF
TGTGCCAGCAGTTTATCAGGGAGGTTCAATCAGCCCCAGCATTTT
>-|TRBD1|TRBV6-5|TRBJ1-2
CASSYSDRPNYGYTF
TGTGCCAGCAGTTACTCGGACAGGCCTAACTATGGCTACACCTTC
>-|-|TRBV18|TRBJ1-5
CASSQGTPGDAQPQHF
TGTGCCAGCTCACAGGGGACACCGGGGGATGCCCAGCCCCAGCATTTT
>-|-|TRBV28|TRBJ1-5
CASRYGTKNQPQHF
TGTGCCAGCAGATACGGGACAAAAAATCAGCCCCAGCATTTT
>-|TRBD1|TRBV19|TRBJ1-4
CASSKNRGSSEKLFF
TGTGCCAGTAGTAAAAACAGGGGTTCAAGTGAAAAACTGTTTTTT
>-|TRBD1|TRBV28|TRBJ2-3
CASRRGQGAAGDTQYF
TGTGCCAGCAGACGGGGACAGGGGGCGGCCGGAGATACGCAGTATTTT
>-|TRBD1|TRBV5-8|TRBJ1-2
CASSRTGTNYGYTF
TGTGCCAGCAGCCGGACAGGGACCAACTATGGCTACACCTTC
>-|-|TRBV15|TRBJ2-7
CATRGVGEQYF
TGTGCCACCCGCGGCGTGGGTGAGCAGTACTTC
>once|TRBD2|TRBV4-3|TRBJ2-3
CASSQETSGRATDTQYF
TGCGCCAGCAGCCAAGAGACTAGCGGGAGGGCCACAGATACGCAGTATTTT
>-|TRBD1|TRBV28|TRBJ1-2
CASSHLLQGGYGYTF
TGTGCCAGCAGCCATCTCCTGCAGGGGGGATATGGCTACACCTTC
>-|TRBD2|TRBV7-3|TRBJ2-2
CASSFRAGAGTGELFF
TGTGCCAGCAGCTTTAGAGCGGGAGCGGGCACCGGGGAGCTGTTTTTT
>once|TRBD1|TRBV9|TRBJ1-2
CASSVGQGAYGYTF
TGTGCCAGCAGCGTAGGACAGGGGGCTTATGGCTACACCTTC
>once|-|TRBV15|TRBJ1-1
CATSRAPSTGNTEAFF
TGTGCCACCAGCAGAGCCCCCTCGACAGGGAACACTGAAGCTTTCTTT
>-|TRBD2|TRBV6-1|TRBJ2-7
CASSEWKAGGPWSF
TGTGCCAGCAGTGAATGGAAGGCGGGAGGGCCCTGGAGCTTC
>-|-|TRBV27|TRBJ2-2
CASRQLSLAGELFF
TGTGCCAGCAGGCAATTAAGCCTTGCCGGGGAGCTGTTTTTT
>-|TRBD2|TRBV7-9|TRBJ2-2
CASSPHSGRTSGELFF
TGTGCCAGCAGTCCCCATAGCGGGAGGACGTCCGGGGAGCTGTTTTTT
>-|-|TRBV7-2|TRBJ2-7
CASSLLGRSSYEQYF
TGTGCCAGCAGCCTACTAGGCCGATCCTCCTACGAGCAGTACTTC
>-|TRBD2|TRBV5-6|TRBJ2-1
CASSFSGSAYNEQFF
TGTGCCAGCAGCTTTAGCGGGAGCGCCTACAATGAGCAGTTCTTC
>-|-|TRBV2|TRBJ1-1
CASSEVGGGYTEAFF
TGTGCCAGCAGTGAAGTAGGGGGAGGTTACACTGAAGCTTTCTTT
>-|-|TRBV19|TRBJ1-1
CASSIDLSLTTEAFF
TGTGCCAGTAGTATAGATCTGAGCCTCACCACTGAAGCTTTCTTT
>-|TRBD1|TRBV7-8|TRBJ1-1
CASSVRDRGHRALLNTEAFF
TGTGCCAGCAGCGTCCGGGACAGGGGCCACCGTGCCCTTTTGAACACTGAAGCTTTCTTT
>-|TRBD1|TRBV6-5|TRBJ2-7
CASRRRDRAYEQYF
TGTGCCAGCAGACGCCGGGACAGAGCCTACGAGCAGTACTTC
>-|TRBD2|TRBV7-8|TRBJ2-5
CASSKTSAQQTQYF
TGTGCCAGCAGCAAGACTAGCGCCCAACAGACCCAGTACTTC
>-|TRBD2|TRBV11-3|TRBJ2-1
CASGRAAAAPEQFF
TGTGCCAGCGGGAGGGCAGCAGCGGCCCCCGAGCAGTTCTTC
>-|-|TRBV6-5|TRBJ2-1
CASSYWGTGYNEQFF
TGTGCCAGCAGTTATTGGGGTACAGGGTACAATGAGCAGTTCTTC
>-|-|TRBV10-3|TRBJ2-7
CAISESLSEQYF
TGTGCCATCAGTGAGTCGTTGTCCGAGCAGTACTTC
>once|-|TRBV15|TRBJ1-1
CATSRARDQNTEAFF
TGTGCCACCAGCAGAGCCCGAGATCAGAACACTGAAGCTTTCTTT
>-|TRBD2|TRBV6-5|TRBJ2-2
CASSYDGGANTGELFF
TGTGCCAGCAGTTACGACGGGGGGGCGAACACCGGGGAGCTGTTTTTT
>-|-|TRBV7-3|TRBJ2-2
CASSLSGNTGELFF
TGTGCCAGCAGCTTAAGCGGGAACACCGGGGAGCTGTTTTTT
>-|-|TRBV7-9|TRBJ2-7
CASSLGQGDREQYF
TGTGCCAGCAGCTTGGGGCAGGGAGATCGCGAGCAGTACTTC
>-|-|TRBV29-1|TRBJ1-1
CSVSTDFYTEAFF
TGCAGCGTTAGTACAGACTTCTACACTGAAGCTTTCTTT
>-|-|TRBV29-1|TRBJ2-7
CSVGGGQSYEQYF
TGCAGCGTTGGGGGGGGACAGAGCTACGAGCAGTACTTC
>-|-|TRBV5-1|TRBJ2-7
CASSSDWGEQYF
TGCGCCAGCAGCTCGGACTGGGGGGAGCAGTACTTC
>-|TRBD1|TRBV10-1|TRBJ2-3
CASSRQGADTQYF
TGCGCCAGCTCCAGACAGGGGGCAGATACGCAGTATTTT
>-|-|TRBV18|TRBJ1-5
CASSQQGGQPQHF
TGTGCCAGCTCACAACAGGGCGGCCAGCCCCAGCATTTT